This T cell receptor (beta chain) was identified during a study of control samples from healthy donors and cancer patients. Using immunoSEQ multiplex PCR, the repertoire was profiled, and TCRdb retains in-frame clones only, with some absent. The repertoire has 25,000 to 35,000 clones, around 87% of them found once; the top ten carry about 1.6%. The CDR3 loop spans 13 amino acids. V lost 6 bases to trimming and J lost 6 bases; unmatched junction nucleotides: 2. CDR1 and CDR2 (germline): MDHEN, SYDVKM. The material sequenced was PBMCs. The chain combines TRBV28 with TRBJ1-6, with 7 nucleotides matching TRBD1. The receptor was derived from a woman in her forties with lung cancer. The CDR3 nucleotides are TGTGCCAGCAGGACAGGGCTTAATTCACCCCTCCACTTT. Residues: CASRTGLNSPLHF.